The sample holds one count of the clone carrying this T cell receptor (beta chain). Its antigen is not known. Time point noted: baseline pretreatment blood. Documented treatment: 15 Gy SBRT to primary tumor, nephrectomy 4 weeks later. The patient's renal cell carcinoma had clear cell pathology. These data come from a study of radiation and T cells in renal cell carcinoma. Study outcomes and limitations: Top tumor clonotypes rose in blood 2 weeks post-radiation, then contracted.

Repertoires were generated with immunoSEQ multiplex PCR, while TCRdb's copy carries only in-frame clones and drops some. The table has about 95,000 clones, about 86% seen once. Per germline, CDR1 SNHLY and CDR2 FYNNEI. With 7 bases removed from V and 5 bases from J, the gap between germline ends came to 12 bases. The CDR3 consists of 13 residues. The specimen was blood, collected from a patient whose treatment included radiotherapy and nephrectomy. The sequence came from a man aged 50 to 59 with renal cell carcinoma. This rearrangement joins TRBV2 to TRBJ1-5; perhaps TRBD1 as D (5 bases). For the CDR3, the DNA is TGTGCCAGCATCCAGGGTCGGGATCAGCCCCAGCATTTT. Amino acid sequence: CASIQGRDQPQHF.